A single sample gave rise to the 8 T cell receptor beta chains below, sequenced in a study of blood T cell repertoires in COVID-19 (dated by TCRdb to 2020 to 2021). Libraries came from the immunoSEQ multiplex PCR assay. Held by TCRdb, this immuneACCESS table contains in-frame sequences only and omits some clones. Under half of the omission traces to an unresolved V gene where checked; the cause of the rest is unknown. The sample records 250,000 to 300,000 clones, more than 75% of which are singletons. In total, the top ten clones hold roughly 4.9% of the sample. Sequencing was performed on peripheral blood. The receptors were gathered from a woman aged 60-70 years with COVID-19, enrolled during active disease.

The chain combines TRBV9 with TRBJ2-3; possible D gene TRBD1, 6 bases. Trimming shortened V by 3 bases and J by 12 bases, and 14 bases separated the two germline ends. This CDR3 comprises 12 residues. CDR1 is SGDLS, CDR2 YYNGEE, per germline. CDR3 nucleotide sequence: TGTGCCAGCAGCGAGGGGGTCGGGGTACAGTATTTT. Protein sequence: CASSEGVGVQYF. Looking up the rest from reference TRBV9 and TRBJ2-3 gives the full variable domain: DSGVTQTPKHLITATGQRVTLRCSPRSGDLSVYWYQQSLDQGLQFLIQYYNGEERAKGNILERFSAQQFPDLHSELNLSSLELGDSALYFCASSEGVGVQYFGPGTRLTVL.

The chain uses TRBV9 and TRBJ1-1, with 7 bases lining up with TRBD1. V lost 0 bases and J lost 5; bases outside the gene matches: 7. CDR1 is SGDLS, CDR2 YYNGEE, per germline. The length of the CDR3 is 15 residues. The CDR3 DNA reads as TGTGCCAGCAGCGTAGAGTACAGGGGTTTTACTGAAGCTTTCTTT. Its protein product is CASSVEYRGFTEAFF.

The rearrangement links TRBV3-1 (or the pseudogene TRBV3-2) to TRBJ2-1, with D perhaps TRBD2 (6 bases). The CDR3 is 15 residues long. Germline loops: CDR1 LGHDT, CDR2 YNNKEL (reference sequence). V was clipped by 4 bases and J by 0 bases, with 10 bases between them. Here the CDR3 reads CASSPGRSSYNEQFF. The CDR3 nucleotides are TGTGCCAGCAGCCCCGGGAGAAGCTCCTACAATGAGCAGTTCTTC.

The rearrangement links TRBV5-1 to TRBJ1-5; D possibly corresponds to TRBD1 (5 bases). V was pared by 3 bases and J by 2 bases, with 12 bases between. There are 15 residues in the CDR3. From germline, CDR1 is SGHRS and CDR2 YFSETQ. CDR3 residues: CASSWGGDGNQPQHF. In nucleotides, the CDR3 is TGCGCCAGCAGCTGGGGGGGGGATGGCAATCAGCCCCAGCATTTT.

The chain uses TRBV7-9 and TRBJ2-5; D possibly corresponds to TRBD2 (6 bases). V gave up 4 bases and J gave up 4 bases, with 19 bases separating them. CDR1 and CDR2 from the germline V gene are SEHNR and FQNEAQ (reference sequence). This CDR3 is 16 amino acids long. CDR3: CASSSPGPTGGETQYF. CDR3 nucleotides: TGTGCCAGCAGCTCACCGGGACCAACCGGGGGAGAGACCCAGTACTTC.

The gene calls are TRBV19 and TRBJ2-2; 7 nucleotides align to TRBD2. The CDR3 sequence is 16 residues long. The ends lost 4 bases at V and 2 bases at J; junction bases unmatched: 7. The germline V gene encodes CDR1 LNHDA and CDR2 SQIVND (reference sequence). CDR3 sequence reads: CASSKGGGGNTGELFF. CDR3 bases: TGTGCCAGTAGTAAGGGCGGGGGAGGTAACACCGGGGAGCTGTTTTTT.

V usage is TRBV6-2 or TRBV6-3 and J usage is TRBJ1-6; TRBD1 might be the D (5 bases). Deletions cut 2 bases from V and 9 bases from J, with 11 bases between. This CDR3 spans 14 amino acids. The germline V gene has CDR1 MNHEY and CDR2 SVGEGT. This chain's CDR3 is CASSYLQGGSPLHF. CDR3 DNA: TGTGCCAGCAGTTACCTGCAGGGTGGTTCACCCCTCCACTTT.

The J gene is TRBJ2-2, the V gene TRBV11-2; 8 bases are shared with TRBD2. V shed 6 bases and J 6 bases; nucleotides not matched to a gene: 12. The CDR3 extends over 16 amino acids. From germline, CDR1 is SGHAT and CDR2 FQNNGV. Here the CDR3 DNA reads TGTGCCAGCAGACCCATAGCGGGAAGGCCGGCCGGGGAGCTGTTTTTT. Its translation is CASRPIAGRPAGELFF.